These 24 T cell receptor beta chains were all obtained from the same sample, sequenced in a study of OX40 agonist ivuxolimab in advanced cancers. Produced via immunoSEQ multiplex PCR; TCRdb's table is partial and in-frame only. The table lists roughly 42,000 clones, around nine tenths of them singletons. The sequencing here drew on CD4+ or CD8+ T cells sorted from blood, taken in a trial of the OX40 agonist ivuxolimab. The receptors stem from an adult with an advanced solid tumor such as melanoma, head and neck, liver or kidney cancer.

The chain carries TRBV5-4 and TRBJ2-2; D gene uncertain. Germline values: CDR1 SGHNT, CDR2 YYREEE (reference sequence). CDR3 length: 14 residues. V was shortened by 5 bases and J by 0 bases, with 8 bases between the two germline ends. The CDR3: CASRADANTGELFF. The CDR3 bases are TGTGCCAGCAGGGCCGATGCGAACACCGGGGAGCTGTTTTTT.

The rearrangement uses TRBV13 and TRBJ1-2, with TRBD1 matching over 7 bases. Per germline, CDR1 PRHDT and CDR2 FYEKMQ (reference sequence). CDR3 size: 14 residues. Trimming removed 4 bases from V and 4 bases from J; junction bases left unmatched: 6. CDR3 DNA sequence: TGTGCCAGCAGCTCCGGACAGGACGTCTATGGCTACACCTTC. It codes for CASSSGQDVYGYTF.

This clone was observed a few times. The chain couples TRBV4-3 to TRBJ2-1; D remains unclear. V gave up 1 base and J gave up 3 bases, with 10 bases separating them. CDR3 length equals 15 residues. The germline gives CDR1 LGHNA, CDR2 YSLEER. CDR3 sequence: CASSQGDHHYNEQFF. CDR3 nucleotide sequence: TGCGCCAGCAGCCAAGGGGATCACCACTACAATGAGCAGTTCTTC.

With respect to this clone: The junction departs from the called germline gene at one end, perhaps through a read error. The V gene is TRBV7-7, the J gene TRBJ2-1, with 8 bases fitting TRBD1. There are 15 residues in the CDR3. Germline CDR1 and CDR2: SSHAT and FNYEAQ (reference sequence). This CDR3 reads CASSFDRGPLNEQFF. The CDR3 DNA follows: TGTGCTAGCAGCTTTGACAGGGGACCGCTCAATGAGCAGTTCTTC.

The rearrangement uses TRBV4-1 and TRBJ1-4, with D possibly TRBD1 on 6 matching bases. Germline V gene lookup returns CDR1 MGHRA and CDR2 YSYEKL. The length of the CDR3 is 14 residues. V lost 0 bases to trimming and J lost 6 bases, with 8 bases between them. The CDR3: CASSQEPGDEKLFF. The CDR3 coding sequence is TGCGCCAGCAGCCAAGAGCCAGGGGATGAAAAACTGTTTTTT.

J is TRBJ2-7 and V is TRBV6-5; TRBD1 matches 10 bases. With V trimmed by 4 bases and J by 1 base, 1 base remained unmatched. The length of the CDR3 is 14 residues. CDR1 and CDR2 from the germline V gene are MNHEY and SVGAGI. The CDR3: CASSWGQGSYEQYF. The CDR3 DNA follows: TGTGCCAGCAGTTGGGGACAGGGGTCCTACGAGCAGTACTTC.

The chain couples TRBV27 to TRBJ1-3, with unresolved D. Germline V lookup: CDR1 MNHEY, CDR2 SMNVEV (reference sequence). The CDR3 length is 14 residues. V was clipped by 3 bases and J by 0 bases, with 6 bases between them. In nucleotides, the CDR3 is TGTGCCAGCAGTTTGGCATACTCTGGAAACACCATATATTTT. Protein: CASSLAYSGNTIYF.

The gene calls are TRBV6-1 and TRBJ2-3; 12 bases line up with TRBD2. In germline, CDR1 is MNHNS, CDR2 SASEGT. This CDR3 is built from 16 residues. Trimming cost V 2 bases and J 5 bases; bases outside gene matches: 5. The CDR3 DNA reads as TGTGCCAGCAGTGAACTAGCGGGGGGGCCGCAAGATACGCAGTATTTT. It codes for CASSELAGGPQDTQYF.

This clone has only one observation. Compared with germline, one end of the junction differs, possibly owing to a read error. This chain joins TRBV15 and TRBJ2-1; the match to TRBD1 covers 7 bases. This CDR3 has 14 amino acids. Germline assignment: CDR1 LNHNV and CDR2 YYDKDF (reference sequence). CDR3 coding DNA: TGTGCCACCAGCGGAGACAGGGTATACAATGAGCAGTTCTTC. Protein: CATSGDRVYNEQFF.

The chain employs TRBV19 and TRBJ1-1; D unresolved. Germline V gene lookup returns CDR1 LNHDA and CDR2 SQIVND (reference sequence). V gave up 9 bases and J gave up 5 bases, with 10 bases separating them. CDR3 length equals 11 residues. The CDR3, as DNA: TGTGCCAGCCATAGCAGGACTGAAGCTTTCTTT. Amino acids: CASHSRTEAFF.

This clone was counted a few times. The chain uses TRBV19 and TRBJ1-5, with 7 bases matching TRBD1. The ends lost 6 bases at V and 5 bases at J; junction bases unmatched: 10. The CDR3 loop spans 15 amino acids. Germline values: CDR1 LNHDA, CDR2 SQIVND (reference sequence). CDR3 DNA sequence: TGTGCCAGTAGGCCTGACAGGGTTGGATATCAGCCCCAGCATTTT. Translation: CASRPDRVGYQPQHF.

The V gene is TRBV19, the J gene TRBJ1-6; the D is unclear. This CDR3 comprises 14 residues. Germline values: CDR1 LNHDA, CDR2 SQIVND (reference sequence). Deletions cut 2 bases from V and 4 bases from J, with 6 bases between. Here the CDR3 DNA reads TGTGCCAGTAGTATAAGGGAATATAATTCACCCCTCCACTTT. It is translated as CASSIREYNSPLHF.

The chain uses TRBV7-3 and TRBJ2-7; tentative D call: TRBD2 (7 bases). Germline CDR1 is SGHTA and CDR2 is FQGTGA. CDR3 length: 15 residues. V lost 5 bases, J lost 0 bases, and 14 bases lay in between. The CDR3: CASSPGGGGSYEQYF. The CDR3 DNA sequence: TGTGCCAGCAGCCCCGGGGGCGGGGGCTCCTACGAGCAGTACTTC.

This chain uses TRBV28 with TRBJ1-1; the D is unclear. The CDR3 loop spans 16 amino acids. CDR1 and CDR2 (germline): MDHEN, SYDVKM. Between the trimmed V and J ends, which lost 3 bases and 3 bases, there was a span of 17 bases. In DNA form, the CDR3 reads TGTGCCAGCAGTTTTGTCCAGAGGGTAGGGTACACTGAAGCTTTCTTT. This translates into CASSFVQRVGYTEAFF.

This chain links TRBV13 with TRBJ2-3; no clear D. The germline V and J ends were trimmed by 5 bases and 1 base, with 16 bases remaining between them. Germline CDR1 PRHDT, CDR2 FYEKMQ (reference sequence). The CDR3 has 16 residues. The CDR3 region is CASSPSGEYRTDTQYF. The CDR3 DNA reads TGTGCCAGCAGCCCCTCAGGCGAGTACCGCACAGATACGCAGTATTTT.

The CDR3 DNA reads as TGTGCCAGTAGGGACAGGGTGACGGGCAATCAGCCCCAGCATTTT. Amino acids: CASRDRVTGNQPQHF. This chain uses TRBV19 with TRBJ1-5, with TRBD1 identical over 8 bases. The CDR3 is 15 residues long. V gave up 6 bases and J gave up 2 bases; unmatched junction bases: 6. Germline CDR1 reads LNHDA; CDR2 reads SQIVND (reference sequence).

This clone was detected only once. The CDR3 is CASTDHGIPEAFF. CDR3 nucleotides: TGTGCCAGCACCGATCACGGGATACCTGAAGCTTTCTTT. The chain employs TRBV7-6 and TRBJ1-1; D remains ambiguous. Trimming removed 7 bases at V and 6 bases at J, with 15 bases between. Germline V CDR1 and CDR2: SGHVS, FNYEAQ. This CDR3 has 13 residues. Filled out from reference TRBV7-6 and TRBJ1-1, the complete variable domain reads GAGVSQSPRYKVTKRGQDVALRCDPISGHVSLYWYRQALGQGPEFLTYFNYEAQQDKSGLPNDRFSAERPEGSISTLTIQRTEQRDSAMYRCASTDHGIPEAFFGQGTRLTVV.

CDR3 amino acids: CASSLEGTGYGETQYF. CDR3 DNA sequence: TGCGCCAGCAGCTTGGAAGGGACAGGGTATGGAGAGACCCAGTACTTC. This sequence joins TRBV5-1 and TRBJ2-5; 9 nucleotides line up with TRBD1. Trimming cost V 0 bases and J 4 bases; bases outside gene matches: 7. Germline loops: CDR1 SGHRS, CDR2 YFSETQ. The CDR3 loop spans 16 amino acids. The whole variable domain, remainder taken from reference TRBV5-1 and TRBJ2-5, is KAGVTQTPRYLIKTRGQQVTLSCSPISGHRSVSWYQQTPGQGLQFLFEYFSETQRNKGNFPGRFSGRQFSNSRSEMNVSTLELGDSALYLCASSLEGTGYGETQYFGPGTRLLVL.

This chain connects TRBV6-5 to TRBJ2-7, with 7 bases aligning to TRBD1. Germline CDR1 is MNHEY and CDR2 is SVGAGI. The CDR3 totals 12 residues. V lost 5 bases and J lost 3; bases outside the gene matches: 1. This CDR3 is CASSRDSYEQYF. CDR3 in DNA: TGTGCCAGCAGTCGGGACAGCTACGAGCAGTACTTC.

The chain has TRBV5-8 and TRBJ1-2; TRBD1 might be the D (5 bases). V was trimmed by 4 bases and J by 4 bases, leaving 11 bases between them. CDR3 size: 13 residues. Germline loops: CDR1 SGHTS, CDR2 YDEGEE. The CDR3 coding sequence is TGTGCCAGCAGCGAGGGACGGGCCTATGGCTACACCTTC. It yields the protein CASSEGRAYGYTF.

J is TRBJ2-7 and V is TRBV6-5; D possibly uses TRBD1 or TRBD2 (5 bases each). This CDR3 is 15 amino acids long. The V gene lost 2 bases and the J gene lost 5 bases, with 16 bases spanning the gap. Germline V lookup: CDR1 MNHEY, CDR2 SVGAGI. CDR3 protein: CASSYGGPPGNEQYF. In DNA form, the CDR3 reads TGTGCCAGCAGTTACGGGGGACCGCCAGGGAACGAGCAGTACTTC.

The chain recombines TRBV18 with TRBJ1-2; D is ambiguous. The CDR3 length is 14 residues. Germline V gene sequence: CDR1 KGHSH, CDR2 LQKENI. V lost 0 bases and J 7 bases, leaving 12 bases between the germline ends. Here the CDR3 reads CASSPPGSGFGYTF. The CDR3 DNA reads TGTGCCAGCTCACCACCAGGCAGCGGCTTTGGCTACACCTTC.

The V gene is TRBV19, the J gene TRBJ2-1, with TRBD1 matching over 7 bases. This CDR3 is built from 15 residues. CDR1 is LNHDA, CDR2 SQIVND, per germline (reference sequence). Unmatched junction bases numbered 8, after V lost 1 base and J lost 8 bases. CDR3 nucleotide sequence: TGTGCCAGTAGTATAGTTACAGGGGCCGGGGATGAGCAGTTCTTC. Translation gives CASSIVTGAGDEQFF.

The V gene is TRBV5-5, the J gene TRBJ1-5; weak D call: TRBD1 (6 bases). With 0 bases removed from V and 4 bases from J, the gap between germline ends came to 17 bases. This CDR3 contains 17 residues. Germline V gene sequence: CDR1 SGHKS, CDR2 YYEKEE (reference sequence). The CDR3 bases are TGTGCCAGCAGCTTGGGACAGGTCCGCAGGTGGAATCAGCCCCAGCATTTT. Translating it yields CASSLGQVRRWNQPQHF.